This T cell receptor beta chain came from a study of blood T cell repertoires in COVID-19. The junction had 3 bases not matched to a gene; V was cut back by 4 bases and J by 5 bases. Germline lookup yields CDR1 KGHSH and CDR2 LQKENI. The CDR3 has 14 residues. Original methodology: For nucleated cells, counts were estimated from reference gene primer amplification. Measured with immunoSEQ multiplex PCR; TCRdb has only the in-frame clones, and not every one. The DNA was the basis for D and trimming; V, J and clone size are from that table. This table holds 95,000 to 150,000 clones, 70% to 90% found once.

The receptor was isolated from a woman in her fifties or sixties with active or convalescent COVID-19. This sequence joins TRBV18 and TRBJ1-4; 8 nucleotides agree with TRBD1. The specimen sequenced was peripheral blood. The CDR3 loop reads CASSQGQVNEKLFF. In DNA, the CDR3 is TGTGCCAGCTCACAGGGACAGGTCAATGAAAAACTGTTTTTT.